This entry features one T cell receptor beta chain sequence. The method was immunoSEQ multiplex PCR; TCRdb's version includes in-frame clones alone and lacks a portion of them. The sample lists about 170,000 clones, 70% to 90% seen once, with approximately 12% in the top ten. V gave up 9 bases and J gave up 4 bases, with 15 bases separating them. The length of the CDR3 is 13 residues. CDR1 and CDR2 from the germline V gene are MNHEY and SMNVEV (reference sequence). These data originate in a study of control samples from healthy donors and cancer patients. V and J are TRBV27 and TRBJ1-1; D is uncertain. This clonotype originated in a man aged 25-45 years in good health. Specimen: blood. The CDR3: CASSRAVGTEAFF. Here the CDR3 DNA reads TGTGCCAGTTCCCGGGCGGTCGGCACTGAAGCTTTCTTT.